This T cell receptor (beta chain) was captured by sequencing in a study of identical twins. TCRdb re-called the 5' RACE reads with MiXCR, one entry per CDR3 protein. The sample carries about 690,000 distinct CDR3 sequences, roughly 6% recorded once. The sample taken for sequencing was naive T cells sorted from blood. This clonotype was sampled from a man aged 18 to 30 in good health.

The CDR3 DNA follows: TGTGCCAGCAGCTTCACCCTGACTAGCGGGAGGGGAAACACCGGGGAGCTGTTTTTT. Translating gives CASSFTLTSGRGNTGELFF. This sequence joins TRBV5-4 and TRBJ2-2, with 14 bases fitting TRBD2. The CDR3 totals 19 residues. J was trimmed by 2 bases and V by 2 bases; bases with no gene match: 8. Germline V gene sequence: CDR1 SGHNT, CDR2 YYREEE (reference sequence). The whole variable domain, remainder taken from reference TRBV5-4 and TRBJ2-2, is ETGVTQSPTHLIKTRGQQVTLRCSSQSGHNTVSWYQQALGQGPQFIFQYYREEENGRGNFPPRFSGLQFPNYSSELNVNALELDDSALYLCASSFTLTSGRGNTGELFFGEGSRLTVL.